This note documents a single TCR beta chain sequence. Its antigen is currently unknown. This record comes from a study of cytomegalovirus exposure and HLA in healthy donors. Study findings and constraints: Specificity of a few CMV-associated chains for CMV antigens was verified in vitro. Association of a missense DCLRE1C variant with TCR beta V- and J-gene trimming was reported in a later analysis. 150 or so TCR beta chains were listed as cytomegalovirus-associated.

In germline, CDR1 is SGHVS, CDR2 FQNEAQ. CDR3 length: 12 amino acids. Trimming at V came to 4 bases and at J to 12 bases, leaving 8 bases not matched to a gene. PCR involved 60 Vbeta and 13 Jbeta primers. In the authors' workflow: About 12 million of the about 80 million unique TCR beta chains counted in a later analysis were shared. TCRdb's copy holds only in-frame clones and misses some; the assay was immunoSEQ multiplex PCR. From that table come the V and J calls and clone size; the DNA was used to work out D and trimming. Among approximately 110,000 clones, over 75% were seen once, and the ten largest hold nearly 2.5%.

This sequence originates from a woman in her late teens or twenties in good health and CMV-seronegative. The chain combines TRBV7-8 with TRBJ2-7, with 8 bases lining up with TRBD1. Sequenced input: PBMCs. The CDR3 loop reads CASSSGGPERYF. The CDR3, as DNA: TGTGCCAGCAGCTCAGGGGGCCCAGAGAGGTACTTC.